This T cell receptor beta chain was retrieved from a study of persistence of HIV-infected CD4 T cells. Study-level results: Within sorted populations, more oligoclonal TCRs accompanied more oligoclonal proviruses.

The libraries were made with immunoSEQ version 4 in survey mode. Some clones are missing from TCRdb's copy, which holds only in-frame ones; the method was immunoSEQ multiplex PCR. The table shows about 64,000 clones, with roughly 75% occurring only once. An overlapping HIV-1 Gag peptide pool stimulated these cells at 0.95 to 1 ug/peptide/mL. CD40L-negative CD69-negative CD45RO-high memory CD4+ T cells were sorted as populations depleted of antigen-responding cells. PBMCs were depleted of CD8+ T cells before stimulation. Note on this clone: The antigen remains undetermined.

The CDR3 runs 16 residues. CDR1 and CDR2 from the germline V gene are KGHSH and LQKENI. V lost 6 bases to trimming and J lost 3 bases; unmatched junction nucleotides: 8. The chain is built from TRBV18 and TRBJ2-2, with 9 bases lining up with TRBD1. The sequence derives from an adult man with HIV who was CMV-seropositive. Sequences were derived from CD4+ T cells sorted from PBMCs after approximately 20-hour stimulation, sampled from a patient who received antiretroviral therapy. The CDR3 nucleotides read TGTGCCAGCTCCCGGACAGGGGCGCAGGACACCGGGGAGCTGTTTTTT. Amino acids: CASSRTGAQDTGELFF.